This T cell receptor (beta chain) was captured by sequencing in a study of blood T cell repertoires in COVID-19. About the study: T cells, B-cell-depleted T cells, or PBMCs supplied cDNA or gDNA.

Repertoires were generated with immunoSEQ multiplex PCR, while TCRdb's copy carries only in-frame clones and drops some. The top ten clones hold over 15% of a sample with approximately 200,000 clones, around 85% of them seen once. The CDR3 has 16 residues. Germline V lookup: CDR1 SGHDT, CDR2 YYEEEE. V was pared by 2 bases and J by 5 bases, with 20 bases between. Which cohort a participant joined came from the clinical history participants gave. The sequence was collected from a middle-aged man who had recovered from COVID-19. The chain carries TRBV5-6 and TRBJ2-7; TRBD2 is a possible D gene (6 bases). The sequenced material came from PBMCs or T cells enriched from blood (not recorded which). For the CDR3, the DNA is TGTGCCAGCAGCTTACTTCTCGGGGGATCGAGGGACGAGCAGTACTTC. Amino acid sequence: CASSLLLGGSRDEQYF.